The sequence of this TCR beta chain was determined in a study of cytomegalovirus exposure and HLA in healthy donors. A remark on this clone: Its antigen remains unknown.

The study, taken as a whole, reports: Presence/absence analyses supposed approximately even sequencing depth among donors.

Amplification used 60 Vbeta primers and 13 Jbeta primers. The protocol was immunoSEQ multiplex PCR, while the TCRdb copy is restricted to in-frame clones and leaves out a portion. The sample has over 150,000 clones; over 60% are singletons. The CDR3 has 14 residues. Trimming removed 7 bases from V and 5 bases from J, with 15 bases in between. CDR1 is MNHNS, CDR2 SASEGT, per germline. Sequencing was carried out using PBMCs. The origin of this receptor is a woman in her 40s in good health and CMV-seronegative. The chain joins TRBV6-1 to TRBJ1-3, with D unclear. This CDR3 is CASNNPGSRNTIYF. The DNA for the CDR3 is TGTGCCAGCAACAATCCCGGGAGCAGAAACACCATATATTTT.